These T cell receptor beta chains were read from a single sample in a study of cytomegalovirus exposure and HLA in healthy donors. Measured with immunoSEQ multiplex PCR; TCRdb has only the in-frame clones, and not every one. The sample holds over 150,000 clones, roughly three quarters seen once. The source material was PBMCs. The source of these receptors is a woman between 45 and 65 years old in good health and CMV-seropositive. Both conserved end residues are part of each CDR3. The D gene is left open where the match is weak. Clone size is not always given. Where it is, it says once, few, many or a class for expanded clones.

clone_size j_call d_call v_call cdr3_aa cdr3_nt
. TRBJ1-6 . TRBV28 CASTLYPGSPLHF TGTGCCAGCACCTTGTATCCAGGTTCACCCCTCCACTTT
. TRBJ1-6 . TRBV1 CTSSWTGVVDNSPLHF TGCACCAGCAGCTGGACAGGGGTCGTCGATAATTCACCCCTCCACTTT
. TRBJ1-5 . TRBV30 CAWSRQSNQPQHF TGTGCCTGGAGTCGACAGAGCAATCAGCCCCAGCATTTT
. TRBJ1-2 TRBD1 TRBV7-3 CASSLSGQGVDGYTF TGTGCCAGCAGCTTATCGGGACAGGGGGTGGACGGCTACACCTTC
few TRBJ2-3 TRBD2 TRBV5-1 CASSLTSGGAADTQYF TGCGCCAGCAGCTTGACTAGCGGGGGGGCAGCAGATACGCAGTATTTT
. TRBJ1-4 . TRBV29-1 CSVAEVEEKLFF TGCAGCGTTGCCGAGGTGGAGGAAAAACTGTTTTTT
. TRBJ2-5 TRBD2 TRBV27 CASSLSLAGGQETQYF TGTGCCAGCAGTTTAAGCCTAGCGGGGGGCCAAGAGACCCAGTACTTC
. TRBJ1-3 TRBD1 TRBV19 CASNLQGSDTIYF TGTGCCAGTAATTTACAGGGGTCGGACACCATATATTTT
. TRBJ2-7 . TRBV6-1 CASSEASGPRDEQYF TGTGCCAGCAGTGAAGCCAGCGGACCTCGGGACGAGCAGTACTTC
few TRBJ2-2 . TRBV6-4 CASSDGETGSGELFF TGTGCCAGCAGTGATGGGGAGACAGGCTCCGGGGAGCTGTTTTTT
few TRBJ1-5 . TRBV30 CAWSVRTSGNQPQHF TGTGCCTGGAGTGTACGAACTTCCGGCAATCAGCCCCAGCATTTT
. TRBJ1-1 TRBD1 TRBV5-1 CASSLQGVGTEAFF TGCGCCAGCAGCTTACAGGGGGTTGGCACTGAAGCTTTCTTT
. TRBJ2-7 TRBD1 TRBV6-1 CASSEGTGGDEQYF TGTGCCAGCAGTGAGGGGACAGGGGGGGACGAGCAGTACTTC
. TRBJ1-3 TRBD1 TRBV27 CASSSPGQGSSGNTIYF TGTGCCAGCAGTTCACCGGGACAGGGGTCTTCTGGAAACACCATATATTTT
few TRBJ2-3 TRBD2 TRBV13 CASSSGLDSDTQYF TGTGCCAGCAGCTCTGGACTAGACTCAGATACGCAGTATTTT
. TRBJ1-2 . TRBV29-1 CSVEEGSYTF TGCAGCGTTGAGGAGGGTAGCTACACCTTC
. TRBJ2-5 TRBD2 TRBV5-4 CASSLGLRGEETQYF TGTGCCAGCAGCCTCGGACTCCGGGGGGAGGAGACCCAGTACTTC
. TRBJ1-5 . TRBV6-6 CASSYSGRREQPQHF TGTGCCAGCAGTTACTCGGGGAGGAGAGAGCAGCCCCAGCATTTT
. TRBJ2-5 . TRBV14 CASSPTHWYEETQYF TGTGCCAGCAGCCCCACCCACTGGTACGAAGAGACCCAGTACTTC
. TRBJ2-6 . TRBV5-4 CASTAGGANVLTF TGTGCCAGCACCGCGGGAGGGGCCAACGTCCTGACTTTC
. TRBJ1-6 . TRBV6-5 CASSYAGFNSPLHF TGTGCCAGCAGTTATGCCGGGTTTAATTCACCCCTCCACTTT
. TRBJ1-5 . TRBV30 CAWSPIDSHNQPQHF TGTGCCTGGAGTCCCATTGACAGTCACAATCAGCCCCAGCATTTT
. TRBJ1-1 TRBD1 TRBV29-1 CSVAIYRGQGEAFF TGCAGCGTTGCAATCTACAGGGGGCAAGGTGAAGCTTTCTTT
. TRBJ1-2 TRBD1 TRBV5-6 CASSPMTGAPSFYGYTF TGTGCCAGCAGCCCGATGACAGGGGCGCCTTCTTTCTATGGCTACACCTTC
. TRBJ2-1 TRBD2 TRBV10-3 CAISEVTSGGHEQFF TGTGCCATCAGTGAGGTAACTAGCGGGGGCCATGAGCAGTTCTTC
. TRBJ2-2 . TRBV7-2 CASSRASGELFF TGTGCCAGCAGCCGCGCTTCCGGGGAGCTGTTTTTT
. TRBJ2-5 . TRBV6-6 CASSYGNQETQYF TGTGCCAGCAGTTACGGCAACCAAGAGACCCAGTACTTC
. TRBJ1-4 . TRBV19 CASSMVDRVNEKLFF TGTGCCAGTAGTATGGTGGACAGAGTTAATGAAAAACTGTTTTTT
. TRBJ2-7 . TRBV19 CASSIDPGRNYEQYF TGTGCCAGTAGTATAGATCCAGGGAGGAACTACGAGCAGTACTTC
. TRBJ2-2 . TRBV5-6 CASSPRSVDTGELFF TGTGCCAGCAGCCCACGAAGCGTTGACACCGGGGAGCTGTTTTTT
. TRBJ2-2 TRBD1 TRBV12-5 CASGQRDRGLTGELFF TGTGCTAGTGGTCAACGGGACAGGGGGCTCACCGGGGAGCTGTTTTTT
. TRBJ1-1 . TRBV6-1 CASTVPPNTEAFF TGTGCCAGCACTGTCCCTCCGAACACTGAAGCTTTCTTT
. TRBJ2-3 TRBD1 TRBV7-9 CASRLGTGGTDTQYF TGTGCCAGCAGGTTAGGGACAGGGGGCACAGATACGCAGTATTTT
. TRBJ1-2 . TRBV6-1 CASSEQGIYGYTF TGTGCCAGCAGTGAACAGGGAATCTATGGCTACACCTTC
. TRBJ2-1 . TRBV27 CASSFQGGRNEQFF TGTGCCAGCAGTTTTCAGGGCGGTCGGAATGAGCAGTTCTTC
. TRBJ2-7 TRBD1 TRBV2 CASRPGQAFGEQYF TGTGCCAGCAGACCGGGACAGGCGTTTGGAGAGCAGTACTTC
. TRBJ2-7 . TRBV30 CAWIKTDRYEQYF TGTGCCTGGATTAAGACTGACCGCTACGAGCAGTACTTC
. TRBJ1-1 . TRBV5-6 CASSLGLGGGTEAFF TGTGCCAGCAGCTTGGGATTGGGGGGAGGGACTGAAGCTTTCTTT
. TRBJ2-7 . TRBV5-6 CASSRTDGASEQYF TGTGCCAGCAGCCGGACCGATGGGGCATCCGAGCAGTACTTC
. TRBJ2-7 . TRBV15 CATSPGGLPYEQYF TGTGCCACCAGCCCCGGGGGACTTCCCTACGAGCAGTACTTC
. TRBJ1-1 TRBD1 TRBV7-6 CASSLRGTGGHNTEAFF TGTGCCAGCAGCTTAAGGGGGACAGGGGGCCATAACACTGAAGCTTTCTTT
. TRBJ2-3 TRBD2 TRBV5-1 CASSSSGGSTDTQYF TGCGCCAGCAGCTCTAGCGGGGGGTCCACAGATACGCAGTATTTT
. TRBJ2-5 . TRBV7-2 CASSSVQGGPQYF TGTGCCAGCAGCTCCGTGCAGGGGGGCCCCCAGTACTTC
. TRBJ1-1 . TRBV5-8 CASSLGGHRTEAFF TGTGCCAGCAGCTTGGGGGGACACCGGACTGAAGCTTTCTTT
. TRBJ1-2 . TRBV5-6 CASSLGTYGYTF TGTGCCAGCAGCTTGGGAACTTATGGCTACACCTTC
. TRBJ1-5 TRBD1 TRBV25-1 CASSEFLRGQGNQPQHF TGTGCCAGCAGTGAATTCCTTAGGGGACAGGGGAATCAGCCCCAGCATTTT
. TRBJ1-5 . TRBV6-5 CASNYRYSNQPQHF TGTGCCAGCAACTACAGGTATAGCAATCAGCCCCAGCATTTT
. TRBJ2-3 TRBD2 TRBV29-1 CSVEKSGGARATDTQYF TGCAGCGTTGAAAAAAGCGGGGGGGCTCGAGCCACAGATACGCAGTATTTT
once TRBJ1-1 . TRBV6-6 CASSYSGANTEAFF TGTGCCAGCAGTTATTCAGGGGCGAACACTGAAGCTTTCTTT